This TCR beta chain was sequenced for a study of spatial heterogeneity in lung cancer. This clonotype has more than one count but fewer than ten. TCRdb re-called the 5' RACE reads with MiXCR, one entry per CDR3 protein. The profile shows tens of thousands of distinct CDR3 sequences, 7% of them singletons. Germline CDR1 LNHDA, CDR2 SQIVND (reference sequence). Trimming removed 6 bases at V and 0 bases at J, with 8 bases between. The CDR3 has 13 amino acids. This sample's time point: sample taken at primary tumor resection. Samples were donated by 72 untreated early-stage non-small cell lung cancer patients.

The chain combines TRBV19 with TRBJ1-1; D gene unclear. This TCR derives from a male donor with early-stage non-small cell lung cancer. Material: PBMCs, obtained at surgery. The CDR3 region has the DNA TGTGCCAGTAGAGACATCATGAACACTGAAGCTTTCTTT. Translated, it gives CASRDIMNTEAFF.